This TCR beta chain was captured in a study of T cells in localized non-small cell lung cancer (dated by TCRdb to the early 2020s). Looking at the study overall: Comparing tumors with uninvolved tumor-adjacent lungs, the study looked at the T cell repertoires of over 200 patients with early-stage NSCLC. The cohort was made up of a few hundred treatment-naive NSCLC patients whose localized lung tumors had been resected. Of the NSCLC patients, roughly 130 were male and approximately 110 were female, and the mean age was around 66 years. General study outcomes and caveats: Because the study design was exploratory, TCR variables were selected using unadjusted p-values without false-discovery rate correction. A median of about 55 of the top 100 tumor clones were detected in paired uninvolved adjacent lung, and some 28 of these tumor clones were also found among the top 100 clones of the paired uninvolved adjacent lung. Uninvolved tumor-adjacent lung showed the highest T cell clonality, higher than tumor, which suggests more focused antigenic responses in the uninvolved tumor-adjacent lung. Because multi-region tumor sequencing was not performed, intratumor heterogeneity could not be ruled out. Higher T cell density in blood was associated with longer overall survival, whereas higher clonality in adjacent lung was associated with shorter survival.

At diagnosis, tumor, uninvolved tumor-adjacent lung and peripheral blood were collected and then preserved as a mix of FFPE and fresh-frozen material. For TCR repertoire profiling, blood samples were analyzed as peripheral blood mononuclear cells. TCR beta CDR3 regions were sequenced from DNA using the immunoSEQ Assay. As for how the authors treated the data: To compute T cell density, TCR beta template counts were normalized to usable DNA, which was estimated by amplifying housekeeping genes. Richness was estimated using the preseqR package, with extrapolation to 400,000 templates for PBMC samples and to 120,000 templates for tissue samples. Clonality was calculated as one minus Pielou's evenness. Tissue-enriched TCRs were identified by differential abundance testing using productive amino-acid clonotypes, minimum total count 5 and alpha 0.1. The Jaccard Index and the Morisita Overlap Index were used to measure repertoire overlap between compartments. GLIPH clustered TCR beta CDR3s with public tetramer-defined viral CDR3s; viral motifs required at least three viral sequences plus V-gene enrichment. TCRdb carries this immuneACCESS record with in-frame sequences only. Its versions omit some clonotypes, under half of them owing to an unresolved V gene in the studies checked, with the rest unexplained. That table supplies the V and J calls and clone size; D and trimming were determined from the DNA. The sample profile shows tens of thousands of clones; about 78% of them were found once. Less than 45% of the sample comes from the top ten.

CDR1 and CDR2 are drawn from the germline V gene: SGHTA, FQGTGA. The V end loses 2 bases and the J end loses 2 bases, and a stretch of 9 bases separates them. The CDR3 sequence holds 15 residues, the cysteine and phenylalanine included. This entry keeps only the CDR3 DNA: 45 bases, framed from base 1. About this clone itself: Its cognate antigen has yet to be identified. Per-base quality was not reported, and no clone a single base away is much larger than it.

The sequence was collected from a male donor at least 60 years old with stage II squamous cell lung carcinoma. The sequenced sample was peripheral blood, obtained before any cancer treatment. The rearrangement joined TRBV7-3 to TRBJ2-2; the D gene is not confidently resolved. The nucleotides read TGTGCCAGCAGCTTAGGGCCCTTCAACACCGGGGAGCTGTTTTTT. This yields the protein CASSLGPFNTGELFF.